The 19 T cell receptor beta chains presented below share a single source sample, sequenced in a study of prognosis after radiotherapy for stage I lung cancer. TCR beta CDR3 amplification from genomic DNA was performed by two-round multiplex PCR. First-round PCR employed TRBV- and TRBJ-specific primers for each gene. From the multiplex PCR reads, TCRdb called clonotypes with MiXCR, one entry per CDR3 protein. The sample lists roughly 20,000 distinct CDR3 sequences, around 50% occurring once. Source: PBMCs, taken before or after stereotactic body radiation therapy (not recorded which). Receptor source: a donor over 45 with non-small cell lung cancer.

This clonotype occurred once. J is TRBJ2-2 and V is TRBV7-3, with a possible D match to TRBD1 (6 bases). V lost 7 bases and J 6 bases, leaving 18 bases between the germline ends. CDR1 and CDR2 from the germline V gene are SGHTA and FQGTGA. The CDR3 spans 15 residues. The CDR3 reads CASIPQGWLSGELFF. The CDR3 DNA follows: TGTGCCAGCATCCCCCAGGGGTGGTTGTCCGGGGAGCTGTTTTTT. Full variable domain (rest looked up from reference TRBV7-3 and TRBJ2-2): GAGVSQTPSNKVTEKGKYVELRCDPISGHTALYWYRQSLGQGPEFLIYFQGTGAADDSGLPNDRFFAVRPEGSVSTLKIQRTERGDSAVYLCASIPQGWLSGELFFGEGSRLTVL.

This clonotype was found many times. The chain recombines TRBV9 with TRBJ2-2, with a tentative D call TRBD1 (5 bases). Trimming removed 1 base from V and 6 bases from J, with 13 bases in between. Germline V gene sequence: CDR1 SGDLS, CDR2 YYNGEE. The CDR3 totals 15 residues. CDR3 bases: TGTGCCAGCAGCGTAAGGGGCGAGTCGGCCGGGGAGCTGTTTTTT. Amino acid sequence: CASSVRGESAGELFF. The variable domain in full, with the rest retrieved from reference TRBV9 and TRBJ2-2, is DSGVTQTPKHLITATGQRVTLRCSPRSGDLSVYWYQQSLDQGLQFLIQYYNGEERAKGNILERFSAQQFPDLHSELNLSSLELGDSALYFCASSVRGESAGELFFGEGSRLTVL.

The table lists this clonotype with many counts. The chain combines TRBV18 with TRBJ2-7; D might be TRBD2 (5 bases). The V gene lost 3 bases and the J gene lost 0 bases, with 9 bases spanning the gap. Germline assignment: CDR1 KGHSH and CDR2 LQKENI. The CDR3 covers 14 residues. CDR3 coding DNA: TGTGCCAGCTCACCGCGGAGGACCTCCTACGAGCAGTACTTC. Its protein is CASSPRRTSYEQYF.

This chain joins TRBV7-8 and TRBJ1-3; D unresolved. Germline V gene lookup returns CDR1 SGHVS and CDR2 FQNEAQ. V shed 1 base and J shed 3 bases, with 10 bases lying between them. The CDR3 is 15 residues long. The CDR3 bases are TGTGCCAGCAGCTTAGTAAGGGCGGGTGGAAACACCATATATTTT. Its translation: CASSLVRAGGNTIYF.

This clonotype qualifies as medium-sized. The V and J genes are TRBV5-1 and TRBJ2-3; D unresolved. Trimming cost V 5 bases and J 0 bases, with 16 bases left between them. Germline V lookup: CDR1 SGHRS, CDR2 YFSETQ. The CDR3 extends over 16 amino acids. CDR3 in DNA: TGCGCCAGCAGTCCGTTAGTATTGACTAGCACAGATACGCAGTATTTT. Translation: CASSPLVLTSTDTQYF.

This clonotype was recorded only once. This chain connects TRBV7-9 to TRBJ2-5; 8 nucleotides align to TRBD2. V lost 5 bases and J lost 12; bases outside the gene matches: 8. The CDR3 sequence is 12 residues long. Germline V gene lookup returns CDR1 SEHNR and CDR2 FQNEAQ (reference sequence). The CDR3 DNA reads as TGTGCCAGCAGCCCTGCTAGCGGGTCAAAGTACTTC. Translated, it gives CASSPASGSKYF.

This clonotype was recorded many times. Its ends do not fully match the called genes, so a read error is possible. The chain links TRBV7-9 to TRBJ1-6; weak D call: TRBD1 (5 bases). The CDR3 is 12 amino acids. The V gene's germline CDR1 is SEHNR and CDR2 FQNEAQ (reference sequence). The CDR3 protein is CASSFGDLPQFF. CDR3 nucleotides: TGTGCCAGCAGCTTTGGGGACTTGCCCCAGTTCTTT.

This clonotype showed up many times. V usage is TRBV6-4 and J usage is TRBJ2-3, with D perhaps matching TRBD1 (6 bases). Germline CDR1 MRHNA, CDR2 SNTAGT. V lost 7 bases, J lost 0 bases, and 11 bases lay in between. This CDR3 has 14 amino acids. CDR3 loop: CASKEQGSTDTQYF. CDR3 coding DNA: TGTGCCAGCAAAGAACAGGGAAGCACAGATACGCAGTATTTT.

This clonotype has at least ten counts. The J gene is TRBJ2-3, the V gene TRBV28; 8 bases map to TRBD1. Germline V CDR1 and CDR2: MDHEN, SYDVKM. The CDR3 has 15 amino acids. V dropped 2 bases and J dropped 1; count of bases not matched to a gene: 2. The CDR3 region has the DNA TGTGCCAGCAGTTTACAGGGGGCAGGCACAGATACGCAGTATTTT. Its protein is CASSLQGAGTDTQYF.

The rearrangement uses TRBV6-1 and TRBJ2-7, with D possibly called TRBD1 or TRBD2 (6 bases each). Germline V gene lookup returns CDR1 MNHNS and CDR2 SASEGT. CDR3 size: 15 residues. In DNA form, the CDR3 reads TGTCCCATCAGGGGAGGCGGGACCAGCTCCTACGAGCAGTACTTC. Translation: CPIRGGGTSSYEQYF.

The chain combines TRBV5-1 with TRBJ2-7; the match to TRBD1 covers 9 bases. Trimming cost V 6 bases and J 5 bases; bases outside gene matches: 9. CDR3 size: 14 residues. Looked up from germline, CDR1 is SGHRS and CDR2 is YFSETQ. CDR3 region: CASTAGTGFHEQYF. CDR3 DNA: TGCGCCAGCACAGCCGGGACAGGGTTCCACGAGCAGTACTTC.

CDR3 sequence reads: CASSLVDRVNEQYF. The CDR3 bases are TGTGCCAGCAGTTTAGTAGACAGGGTGAACGAGCAGTACTTC. The rearrangement joins TRBV12-3 or TRBV12-4 to TRBJ2-7; TRBD1 agrees at 7 bases. V was clipped by 1 base and J by 5 bases; unmatched bases: 5. The CDR3 covers 14 residues.

The table lists this clonotype with many counts. V and J are TRBV28 and TRBJ2-3, with 14 bases matching TRBD2. Germline CDR1 is MDHEN and CDR2 is SYDVKM. The ends lost 11 bases at V and 4 bases at J; junction bases unmatched: 5. CDR3 length: 14 amino acids. The CDR3 spells CAGGTSGRSDTQYF. The CDR3 DNA sequence: TGTGCCGGTGGGACTAGCGGGAGATCAGATACGCAGTATTTT.

This clonotype was counted at least ten times. The rearrangement links TRBV24-1 to TRBJ2-2, with D possibly TRBD1 on 5 matching bases. Trimming pared 12 bases from V and 1 base from J, leaving 11 bases between. This CDR3 region has 13 residues. Per germline, CDR1 KGHDR and CDR2 SFDVKD. The CDR3 DNA sequence: TGTGCCGGGCAAACAGGGAACACCGGGGAGCTGTTTTTT. It encodes CAGQTGNTGELFF.

The chain couples TRBV3-1 to TRBJ1-2; D is undetermined. V was trimmed by 1 base and J by 4 bases, leaving 4 bases between them. The CDR3 has 12 residues. Germline V gene lookup returns CDR1 LGHDT and CDR2 YNNKEL (reference sequence). The CDR3 loop is CASSQGFYGYTF. The CDR3 DNA follows: TGTGCCAGCAGCCAAGGCTTCTATGGCTACACCTTC.

This clonotype has at least ten counts. The chain employs TRBV16 and TRBJ1-5; D gene uncertain. CDR3 length: 14 residues. CDR1 KGHSY and CDR2 FQNENV come from the germline V gene. With 0 bases removed from V and 6 bases from J, the gap between germline ends came to 9 bases. CDR3 in amino acids: CASSQSQATQPQHF. The CDR3 DNA follows: TGTGCCAGCAGCCAATCGCAAGCCACTCAGCCCCAGCATTTT.

This clonotype was observed a few times. At one of its ends the junction is not consistent with the germline gene, which may arise from a read error. The chain has TRBV2 and TRBJ1-5; tentatively, D is TRBD1 (6 bases). Germline CDR1 is SNHLY and CDR2 is FYNNEI. This CDR3 comprises 14 residues. The CDR3 DNA sequence: TGTGTCAGCATAAAAACAGGGAGCAATCAGCCCCAGCATTTT. Protein product: CVSIKTGSNQPQHF.

The J gene is TRBJ2-7, the V gene TRBV27, with D perhaps TRBD2 (6 bases). The CDR3 spans 13 residues. V was clipped by 6 bases and J by 4 bases, with 13 bases between them. The germline gives CDR1 MNHEY, CDR2 SMNVEV (reference sequence). This CDR3 reads CASSPTSTYEQYF. Here the CDR3 DNA reads TGTGCCAGCAGCCCCACTAGCACGTACGAGCAGTACTTC.

In the case of this clonotype: This sequence may be a read error, since a much larger clone differs from it by one base. The gene calls are TRBV28 and TRBJ2-7, with 9 bases lining up with TRBD2. From germline, CDR1 is MDHEN and CDR2 SYDVKM. The CDR3 covers 15 residues. The CDR3 region has the DNA TGTGCCGGCAGTTCACACGGAATAGCGGGAGTCGAGCAGTACTTC. Encoded protein: CAGSSHGIAGVEQYF. Drawing the rest from reference TRBV28 and TRBJ2-7, the complete variable domain is DVKVTQSSRYLVKRTGEKVFLECVQDMDHENMFWYRQDPGLGLRLIYFSYDVKMKEKGDIPEGYSVSREKKERFSLILESASTNQTSMYLCAGSSHGIAGVEQYFGPGTRLTVT.